The 7 T cell receptor beta chains listed next were all sequenced from one sample in a study of Graves' ophthalmopathy and Graves' hyperthyroidism. The sequenced template was RNA, covering the TCR beta CDR3 region. First-round RT-PCR with HTBI primers preceded a second-round multiplex PCR. Each CDR3 protein gets one entry after TCRdb re-called the multiplex PCR reads with MiXCR. The sample records 560,000 or so distinct CDR3 sequences, about two fifths being singletons. Sequencing was performed on peripheral blood or thyroid tissue (not recorded which). These TCRs come from an adult man with Graves' hyperthyroidism.

Worth noting for this clonotype: This may stem from a read error, because a much larger clone lies one nucleotide away. The chain has TRBV9 and TRBJ1-5; weak D call: TRBD1 (6 bases). The CDR3 sequence is 13 residues long. In germline, CDR1 is SGDLS, CDR2 YYNGEE. V lost 5 bases, J lost 9 bases, and 15 bases lay in between. For the CDR3, the DNA is TGTGCCAGCAGTCGACAGGCGGGTCGGCCCCAGCATTTT. Protein: CASSRQAGRPQHF.

This clonotype came up many times. The chain recombines TRBV12-3 or TRBV12-4 with TRBJ2-6; tentative D call: TRBD1 (6 bases). Trimming took 5 bases from V and 2 from J, leaving 13 bases between them. CDR3 length: 16 residues. CDR3 sequence: CASSRPEGAGANVLTF. The CDR3 DNA reads TGTGCCAGCAGTCGCCCCGAGGGGGCTGGGGCCAACGTCCTGACTTTC.

There are many counts of this clonotype. The rearrangement uses TRBV5-1 and TRBJ2-5; D may correspond to TRBD1 or TRBD2 (5 bases each). The V end lost 0 bases, the J end lost 0 bases, and 9 bases lay between the germline ends. Germline values: CDR1 SGHRS, CDR2 YFSETQ. The length of the CDR3 is 15 residues. CDR3 nucleotides: TGCGCCAGCAGCTTGGGGGGGACCTACCAAGAGACCCAGTACTTC. Its protein product is CASSLGGTYQETQYF.

Ten or more counts support this clonotype. The V gene is TRBV29-1, the J gene TRBJ1-5, with D unresolved. V dropped 1 base and J dropped 7 bases, with 11 bases sitting between them. Per germline, CDR1 SQVTM and CDR2 ANQGSEA. The CDR3 spans 13 residues. CDR3 DNA sequence: TGCAGCGTTGAAGGGGCAGCGGGCCAGCCCCAGCATTTT. Its protein product is CSVEGAAGQPQHF.

This clonotype came up a few times. J is TRBJ1-2 and V is TRBV28; 10 nucleotides align to TRBD1. The CDR3 spans 16 residues. V shed 2 bases and J 2 bases; nucleotides not matched to a gene: 5. Germline CDR1 MDHEN, CDR2 SYDVKM. CDR3 protein: CASSLRLGQGNYGYTF. The CDR3 DNA reads as TGTGCCAGCAGTTTAAGGCTGGGACAGGGGAACTATGGCTACACCTTC.

DNA for the CDR3: TGTGCCAGCGAAACAGATACGCAGTATTTT. Residues: CASETDTQYF. The genes are TRBV2 and TRBJ2-3; D unclear. The CDR3 length is 10 residues. Per the germline V gene, CDR1 is SNHLY and CDR2 is FYNNEI. Trimming cost V 8 bases and J 3 bases, with 3 bases left between them. The variable domain in full, with the rest retrieved from reference TRBV2 and TRBJ2-3, is EPEVTQTPSHQVTQMGQEVILRCVPISNHLYFYWYRQILGQKVEFLVSFYNNEISEKSEIFDDQFSVERPDGSNFTLKIRSTKLEDSAMYFCASETDTQYFGPGTRLTVL.

The gene calls are TRBV30 and TRBJ2-7, with D possibly being TRBD2 (5 bases). The CDR3 contains 14 residues. Looked up from germline, CDR1 is GTSNPN and CDR2 is SVGIG (reference sequence). Between the trimmed V and J ends, which lost 0 bases and 3 bases, there was a span of 12 bases. The CDR3 nucleotides are TGTGCCTGGAGTGTGGGAGCGGAGCGCTACGAGCAGTACTTC. Translated, it gives CAWSVGAERYEQYF. The whole variable domain, filled in from reference TRBV30 and TRBJ2-7, reads SQTIHQWPATLVQPVGSPLSLECTVEGTSNPNLYWYRQAAGRGLQLLFYSVGIGQISSEVPQNLSASRPQDRQFILSSKKLLLSDSGFYLCAWSVGAERYEQYFGPGTRLTVT.